This T cell receptor beta chain came from a study of type 1 and type 2 diabetes patients (dated by TCRdb to the mid-2010s). Background for the entire study: The cohort comprised about nine type 1 diabetes patients, a few type 2 diabetes patients and roughly six nondiabetic controls recruited in China. For the type 1 diabetes patients, the type 2 diabetes patients acted as a disease comparison group. Throughout the study, CD4 or CD8 MicroBeads on MACS columns were used to positively select CD4+ and CD8+ T cells from PBMCs. TCRbeta repertoires were profiled by high-throughput sequencing in the study to compare type 1 diabetes, type 2 diabetes and nondiabetic individuals. V gene usage was similar between 20-cycle and 25-cycle amplification, suggesting similar primer efficiencies and random PCR bias. Altogether, roughly 19,000,000 paired-end reads were produced across the whole study. Sequencing of the TCRbeta libraries was paired-end and was performed on Illumina HiSeq 2000 or MiSeq instruments.

Every diabetic patient fulfilled standard classification criteria for type 1 or type 2 diabetes, and glucose and C-peptide were evaluated using WHO-recommended methods. Donors were excluded if they had other autoimmune diseases or infections within the previous four weeks. Roughly 11 milliliters of peripheral blood were drawn from each participant. LymphoPrep density separation was used to isolate PBMCs. Sequencing used an Illumina MiSeq. Genomic DNA from sorted T cell subsets served as template for TCRbeta CDR3 amplification. The TCRbeta CDR3 region was amplified by multiplex PCR using 30 forward and 13 reverse primers. AMPure XP beads were used to purify the PCR products, after which a second roughly 27-cycle PCR added indices and adaptors. Before sequencing, the libraries were purified from gel with the QIAquick Gel Extraction Kit. Per the original workflow: Paired-end reads were merged using FLASH and were aligned with IgBLAST to IMGT V, D and J germline references. Reads with below 70% alignment identity to germline references were discarded, leaving roughly 11 million reads study-wide. CDR3 boundaries, reading frame and productivity were assigned according to IMGT definitions. Highly-expanded clones were defined as clones making up 1% or more of reads, and normalized Shannon entropy was used to measure diversity. Group differences in Shannon entropy were tested with unpaired two-tailed t-tests. The raw public reads went through TCRdb reprocessing: fastp at Q25, MiXCR clone calling, in-frame beta chains kept. Records with the same CDR3 protein are collapsed into one entry carrying the most frequent genes and DNA. V and J calls and clone size were set by TCRdb, not the authors. This sample lists some 250,000 distinct CDR3 sequences; around 50% were detected once. The ten largest clones take up approximately 14% of the sample.

What the work shows at the level of the full study, not this receptor alone: Type 2 diabetes and control samples had highly correlated V and J gene usage patterns, with the correlation between samples averaging around 0.97. Type 2 diabetes repertoires showed high diversity, significantly greater than type 1 diabetes repertoires in both CD4+ and CD8+ T cells. Because only a limited number of T2D and control samples were sequenced, some T1D-only HECs might also be present in more T2D or control samples. Study groups were not matched for age and gender, which possibly biased interpretation. Few highly-expanded CD4+ clones, median one, were found in type 2 diabetes patients, accounting for a median around 4.1% of reads.

A note on this clonotype: The antigen this receptor binds is unknown. Within one base of it there is no much larger clone, and no base qualities were kept.

This clonotype was obtained from a man younger than 35 with type 2 diabetes. Material for sequencing was peripheral blood mononuclear cells (PBMCs).

The CDR3 has the sequence CASSQDPNLQGAEQYF. The nucleotide sequence is TGCGCCAGCAGCCAAGATCCCAATCTACAGGGGGCCGAGCAGTACTTC. The chain joins TRBV4-3 to TRBJ2-7, and 9 junctional nucleotides match TRBD1. Including cysteine and phenylalanine, the CDR3 has 16 amino acids. Of the read, only the CDR3 DNA is kept; its 48 bases are in frame from base 1. From V the trimming removes 0 bases and from J it removes 6 bases, while the gene matches leave 9 bases of the junction unaccounted for. CDR1 LGHNA and CDR2 YSLEER are derived from the germline V gene.